The next 23 T cell receptor beta chains were all read from a single sample in a study of early T cells in non-severe SARS-CoV-2 infection. TCRdb reprocessed the 5' RACE reads via MiXCR and lists one record per CDR3 protein. Of approximately 100,000 distinct CDR3 sequences in the sample, 9.5% to 12% are singletons; the top ten hold 4.5% to 5.5%. The sequenced sample consisted of whole blood. The origin of the receptors is an adult who was a healthcare worker with PCR-confirmed SARS-CoV-2 infection or an uninfected control (not recorded which).

This clonotype was seen ten or more times. J is TRBJ1-1 and V is TRBV7-9; D uncertain. The CDR3 runs to 8 residues. Germline V lookup: CDR1 SEHNR, CDR2 FQNEAQ (reference sequence). V gave up 10 bases and J gave up 12 bases, with 9 bases separating them. The CDR3 protein is CATTPTFF. DNA of the CDR3: TGTGCCACCACTCCGACTTTCTTT.

There are many counts of this clonotype. This chain's CDR3 is CASSLGQGTYEQYF. CDR3 DNA sequence: TGTGCCAGCAGCCTGGGACAGGGAACCTACGAGCAGTACTTC. The V and J genes are TRBV28 and TRBJ2-7; 9 bases are shared with TRBD1. CDR3 size: 14 residues. In germline, CDR1 is MDHEN, CDR2 SYDVKM. V shed 6 bases and J 2 bases; nucleotides not matched to a gene: 5.

The CDR3 DNA follows: TGCAGTGCTAGAGATTCGATGGGGCGCTACACAGATACGCAGTATTTT. It codes for CSARDSMGRYTDTQYF. V gene TRBV20-1 combines with J gene TRBJ2-3, with D perhaps matching TRBD1 (5 bases). Per the germline V gene, CDR1 is DFQATT and CDR2 is SNEGSKA (reference sequence). Trimming left V 0 bases short and J 2 bases short, with 15 bases between. The CDR3 is 16 residues long.

This clonotype appeared many times. The rearrangement joins TRBV28 to TRBJ2-1, with TRBD2 matching 10 bases. After removal of 10 bases from V and 9 bases from J, the junction contained 18 bases not matched to a gene. The CDR3 is made up of 16 amino acids. Germline CDR1 MDHEN, CDR2 SYDVKM. The CDR3 reads CATASPGLAGVGEQFF. For the CDR3, the DNA is TGTGCCACCGCCTCCCCAGGGCTAGCGGGAGTCGGTGAGCAGTTCTTC.

The chain uses TRBV7-8 and TRBJ2-7; D not resolved. V was shortened by 1 base and J by 0 bases, with 7 bases between the two germline ends. This CDR3 is built from 14 residues. Per germline, CDR1 SGHVS and CDR2 FQNEAQ. The CDR3: CASSLDSISYEQYF. CDR3 DNA: TGTGCCAGCAGCTTAGACTCGATCTCCTACGAGCAGTACTTC. The whole variable domain, remainder taken from reference TRBV7-8 and TRBJ2-7, is GAGVSQSPRYKVAKRGQDVALRCDPISGHVSLFWYQQALGQGPEFLTYFQNEAQLDKSGLPSDRFFAERPEGSVSTLKIQRTQQEDSAVYLCASSLDSISYEQYFGPGTRLTVT.

J is TRBJ1-1 and V is TRBV9, with D possibly being TRBD1 (5 bases). The V end lost 4 bases, the J end lost 4 bases, and 14 bases lay between the germline ends. Germline V gene lookup returns CDR1 SGDLS and CDR2 YYNGEE. The CDR3 has 14 residues. The CDR3 region is CASSQYGGSTEAFF. CDR3 nucleotides: TGTGCCAGCAGCCAGTACGGGGGGAGCACTGAAGCTTTCTTT.

This clonotype was seen many times. The chain has TRBV7-6 and TRBJ1-5, with D unresolved. Germline-derived CDR1 and CDR2 are SGHVS and FNYEAQ. V was pared by 4 bases and J by 5 bases, with 9 bases between. The CDR3 runs 13 residues. This chain's CDR3 is CASSSDADQPQHF. CDR3 sequence (DNA): TGTGCCAGCAGCTCTGACGCAGATCAGCCCCAGCATTTT.

With regard to this clonotype: A much more abundant neighbour one base away suggests this may be a read error. The chain carries TRBV2 and TRBJ2-2; D possibly matches TRBD1 or TRBD2 (5 bases each). Looked up from germline, CDR1 is SNHLY and CDR2 is FYNNEI. This CDR3 has 14 residues. CDR3 DNA sequence: TGTGCCAGCAGGGGCAGGGTCGGCACCGGGAAGCTGTTTTTT. This codes for CASRGRVGTGKLFF.

In this sample, this clonotype turned up many times. This chain joins TRBV6-5 and TRBJ1-2, with D maybe TRBD1 (5 bases). The V gene's germline CDR1 is MNHEY and CDR2 SVGAGI. Trimming took off 5 bases at V and 4 bases at J, with 11 bases between the two ends. CDR3 length: 13 amino acids. This CDR3 reads CASSPAGGYGYTF. For the CDR3, the DNA is TGTGCCAGCAGTCCGGCGGGGGGCTATGGCTACACCTTC.

This clonotype was picked up many times. This rearrangement joins TRBV11-2 to TRBJ2-3; D unresolved. The CDR3 runs 16 residues. Germline CDR1 and CDR2: SGHAT and FQNNGV. V was clipped by 1 base and J by 4 bases, with 15 bases between them. The CDR3 bases are TGTGCCAGCAGCTTAGGTTACCTCGACTGGGCAGATACGCAGTATTTT. Its translation is CASSLGYLDWADTQYF.

The chain combines TRBV30 with TRBJ2-3; 10 bases are shared with TRBD2. This CDR3 has 16 residues. The germline CDR1 and CDR2 sequences are GTSNPN and SVGIG (reference sequence). J was trimmed by 4 bases and V by 3 bases; bases with no gene match: 10. The CDR3 loop reads CAWSTMTSGYADTQYF. The CDR3 DNA sequence: TGTGCCTGGAGCACCATGACTAGCGGGTATGCAGATACGCAGTATTTT.

This clonotype was recorded many times. This chain links TRBV28 with TRBJ2-1, with a possible D match to TRBD2 (7 bases). Germline lookup yields CDR1 MDHEN and CDR2 SYDVKM. Trimming pared 4 bases from V and 7 bases from J, leaving 14 bases between. The CDR3 runs to 14 residues. For the CDR3, the DNA is TGTGCCAGCAGTTCCCCCCGGGGGGCTAATGAGCAGTTCTTC. Residues: CASSSPRGANEQFF.

The CDR3 DNA follows: TGTGCCAGCAGTGTGGCTGGAGTCTACCCCGGCACAGATACGCAGTATTTT. As protein: CASSVAGVYPGTDTQYF. The chain employs TRBV2 and TRBJ2-3; D unclear. Germline loops: CDR1 SNHLY, CDR2 FYNNEI. V gave up 4 bases and J gave up 1 base, with 18 bases separating them. The CDR3 extends over 17 amino acids.

This clonotype has a count of ten or more. The chain carries TRBV5-1 and TRBJ1-3; possibly TRBD1 for D (5 bases). The CDR3 consists of 14 residues. The germline gives CDR1 SGHRS, CDR2 YFSETQ. With 5 bases removed from V and 2 bases from J, the gap between germline ends came to 11 bases. This chain's CDR3 is CASSFGTPGNTIYF. The CDR3 coding sequence is TGCGCCAGCAGTTTCGGGACTCCTGGAAACACCATATATTTT.

This clonotype was observed at least ten times. J is TRBJ2-3 and V is TRBV18, with 11 bases lining up with TRBD2. Trimming cost V 3 bases and J 3 bases; bases outside gene matches: 8. CDR3 length: 17 amino acids. CDR1 is KGHSH and CDR2 is LQKENI in the germline V gene. The CDR3: CASSPQGTSGGTDTQYF. CDR3 nucleotide sequence: TGTGCCAGCTCACCTCAAGGAACTAGCGGGGGAACAGATACGCAGTATTTT.

The table lists this clonotype with many counts. This rearrangement joins TRBV29-1 to TRBJ2-7; D may be TRBD1 (6 bases). The V end lost 5 bases, the J end lost 0 bases, and 14 bases lay between the germline ends. Germline V gene data show CDR1 as SQVTM and CDR2 as ANQGSEA. This CDR3 has 14 residues. CDR3 loop: CSVTGIRSSYEQYF. The CDR3 nucleotides are TGCAGCGTTACAGGGATCAGGAGCTCCTACGAGCAGTACTTC.

The V call is TRBV20-1, the J call TRBJ2-3, with unresolved D. The CDR3 contains 12 residues. V lost 2 bases to trimming and J lost 2 bases, with 5 bases between them. CDR1 DFQATT and CDR2 SNEGSKA come from the germline V gene (reference sequence). The CDR3 here is CSARLLTDTQYF. As DNA, the CDR3 is TGCAGTGCTAGACTTCTCACAGATACGCAGTATTTT.

This clonotype was detected only a few times. The chain joins TRBV12-3 or TRBV12-4 to TRBJ1-6; no clear D. This CDR3 is built from 14 residues. The V end lost 3 bases, the J end lost 13 bases, and 16 bases lay between the germline ends. This chain's CDR3 is CASSFRPPSAPLHF. CDR3 coding DNA: TGTGCCAGCAGTTTTCGGCCTCCTTCGGCCCCCCTCCACTTT.

This sequence joins TRBV6-6 and TRBJ1-1; D is perhaps TRBD1 (5 bases). The V end was cut by 8 bases, the J end by 0 bases, with 22 bases between. Germline assignment: CDR1 MNHNY and CDR2 SVGAGI (reference sequence). The CDR3 has 17 amino acids. CDR3 sequence reads: CASEGSEQGNMNTEAFF. CDR3 sequence (DNA): TGTGCCAGCGAGGGGAGTGAGCAGGGTAACATGAACACTGAAGCTTTCTTT.

This clonotype was observed a few times. This sequence joins TRBV28 and TRBJ2-5, with 9 bases aligning to TRBD2. The V segment lost 3 bases and the J segment 5 bases; nucleotides outside the gene matches: 1. Germline-derived CDR1 and CDR2 are MDHEN and SYDVKM. CDR3 length equals 13 residues. CDR3 bases: TGTGCCAGCAGTTTCGCGGGAGGGGAGACCCAGTACTTC. It translates to CASSFAGGETQYF. Using reference TRBV28 and TRBJ2-5 for the parts outside the CDR3, the full variable domain is DVKVTQSSRYLVKRTGEKVFLECVQDMDHENMFWYRQDPGLGLRLIYFSYDVKMKEKGDIPEGYSVSREKKERFSLILESASTNQTSMYLCASSFAGGETQYFGPGTRLLVL.

This clonotype was detected once. The chain uses TRBV5-1 and TRBJ2-7; 10 positions agree with TRBD1. The length of the CDR3 is 15 residues. With 8 bases clipped from V and 6 bases from J, the junction kept 14 bases outside the gene matches. Per the germline V gene, CDR1 is SGHRS and CDR2 is YFSETQ. Here the CDR3 reads CASSGPGQGLSEQYF. As DNA, the CDR3 is TGCGCCAGTAGCGGGCCGGGACAGGGGTTGTCCGAGCAGTACTTC.

This clonotype was observed a few times. This rearrangement joins TRBV21-1 to TRBJ1-5; the table's D call of TRBD1 was not tested on the DNA. TRBV21-1 is tagged as a pseudogene. This CDR3 contains 14 residues. CDR3: CASSKGTDPGPQHF. CDR3 sequence (DNA): TGTGCCAGCAGCAAAGGGACAGACCCGGGGCCCCAGCATTTT.

The table lists this clonotype with many counts. This chain joins TRBV5-4 and TRBJ1-6; D unresolved. The CDR3 spans 13 residues. Germline-derived CDR1 and CDR2 are SGHNT and YYREEE (reference sequence). Trimming cost V 1 base and J 9 bases, with 8 bases left between them. CDR3 bases: TGTGCCAGCAGCTTGACGGGCGGTTCACCCCTCCACTTT. Protein sequence: CASSLTGGSPLHF. The full variable domain, with the rest looked up from reference TRBV5-4 and TRBJ1-6, is ETGVTQSPTHLIKTRGQQVTLRCSSQSGHNTVSWYQQALGQGPQFIFQYYREEENGRGNFPPRFSGLQFPNYSSELNVNALELDDSALYLCASSLTGGSPLHFGNGTRLTVT.